These T cell receptor beta chains were read from a single sample in a study of persistence of HIV-infected CD4 T cells. The antigens these receptors bind are not known. The method was immunoSEQ multiplex PCR; TCRdb's version includes in-frame clones alone and lacks a portion of them. This table has more than 30,000 clones, about nine tenths appearing once. The sample consisted of CD4+ T cells sorted from PBMCs after approximately 18-hour stimulation, taken from a patient who received antiretroviral therapy. The receptors come from an adult man with HIV who was CMV-seropositive. CDR3s include the opening cysteine and the closing phenylalanine or tryptophan.

j_call v_call cdr3_length cdr3_aa
TRBJ1-1 TRBV30 15 CAWRTGGTVFAEAFF
TRBJ1-3 TRBV11-3 13 CASSLGPGNTIYF
TRBJ1-1 TRBV10-3 18 CAISESNRGQGAGAEAFF
TRBJ2-6 TRBV4-2 17 CASSQDRAVAGANVLTF
TRBJ1-2 TRBV19 15 CASSMTGQPVYGYTF
TRBJ2-5 TRBV30 16 CAWSPKLAGAQETQYF
TRBJ2-2 TRBV6-5 14 CASRAGSNTGELFF
TRBJ1-1 TRBV2 13 CASSGIGRGEAFF
TRBJ2-7 TRBV3-1/TRBV3-2 13 CASSRRQGREQYF
TRBJ1-4 TRBV5-6 16 CASSPSDSFANEKLFF
TRBJ1-2 TRBV12-3/TRBV12-4 13 CASSLRQSYGYTF
TRBJ2-1 TRBV6-1 16 CASSELAASSYNEQFF
TRBJ2-1 TRBV11-3 16 CASSFGYPGLAGPQFF
TRBJ1-5 TRBV29-1 13 CSVKQGSNQPQHF
TRBJ2-1 TRBV25-1 15 CASSPGAGAYNEQFF
TRBJ2-1 TRBV5-6 13 CASSWLTLNEQFF
TRBJ2-5 TRBV4-3 15 CASSQDGGLAATQYF
TRBJ1-1 TRBV5-1 15 CASRALDSGYVEAFF
TRBJ1-2 TRBV28 16 CASRPYTGGAYYGYTF
TRBJ1-5 TRBV19 14 CASSTQGNNQPQHF
TRBJ1-4 TRBV3-1/TRBV3-2 17 CASSLWSGAATNEKLFF
TRBJ1-5 TRBV9 13 CASSVGSNQPQHF
TRBJ1-2 TRBV5-1 12 CASSGVNYGYTF
TRBJ1-4 TRBV11-2 15 CASSFGTGINEKLFF
TRBJ1-5 TRBV7-8 16 CASSFTGMPLNQPQHF
TRBJ2-7 TRBV3-1/TRBV3-2 14 CASSQPGTAYEQYF
TRBJ2-1 TRBV27 15 CASKIRGQGPSEQFF
TRBJ1-2 TRBV27 15 CASSPRDRHNYGYTF
TRBJ2-5 TRBV18 12 CASSHSRETQYF
TRBJ1-2 TRBV4-3 15 CASSHRTRENYGYTF
TRBJ1-1 TRBV28 15 CASSLPTGQNTEAFF
TRBJ1-2 TRBV6-5 14 CASKGTGVIYGYTF
TRBJ2-3 TRBV24-1 14 CATTSGLATDTQYF
TRBJ2-7 TRBV7-2 14 CASSKGSGYYEQYF
TRBJ1-5 TRBV2 16 CASTKERGVGNQPQHF
TRBJ2-7 TRBV19 18 CASSSRPPGSTFSYEQYF
TRBJ2-5 TRBV18 15 CASSVPGTGQETQYF
TRBJ2-2 TRBV27 20 CASRRDRGPGVRGNTGELFF
TRBJ2-1 TRBV9 15 CASSPQTSGPTEQFF
TRBJ1-1 TRBV30 11 CAWSEQSEAFF